The rows below give T cell receptor beta chains drawn from one sample of a study of blood T cell repertoires in COVID-19. Profiled with immunoSEQ multiplex PCR; TCRdb holds only in-frame clones, not every one. The table has some 220,000 clones, roughly 80% seen once. What was sequenced was peripheral blood. The receptors derive from a woman aged 70-85 years with COVID-19, enrolled during active disease. Both conserved end residues are part of each CDR3. Each record gives: V gene, D gene, CDR3 protein. The D gene is left open where the match is weak.

v_call: TRBV3-1/TRBV3-2; d_call: TRBD2; cdr3_aa: CASSQLLYSGGRRYF
v_call: TRBV30; d_call: TRBD1; cdr3_aa: CAWSSGGKGTDTQYF
v_call: TRBV12-5; d_call: TRBD2; cdr3_aa: CASAGTSGRGTGELFF
v_call: TRBV29-1; d_call: TRBD2; cdr3_aa: CSVTLRLALDTQYF
v_call: TRBV7-3; d_call: TRBD2; cdr3_aa: CASSLIAGHEQFF
v_call: TRBV9; d_call: TRBD1; cdr3_aa: CASRRGTGGYGYTF
v_call: TRBV7-9; d_call: -; cdr3_aa: CASSRLTGQKYF
v_call: TRBV28; d_call: -; cdr3_aa: CASSPPGQRLTKNIQYF
v_call: TRBV2; d_call: -; cdr3_aa: CASRAQARGATPLHF
v_call: TRBV6-2/TRBV6-3; d_call: -; cdr3_aa: CASSYEGRSPYEQYF
v_call: TRBV5-4; d_call: TRBD1; cdr3_aa: CASNSDRRAEAFF
v_call: TRBV5-1; d_call: -; cdr3_aa: CASSPVGGSGNTIYF
v_call: TRBV19; d_call: TRBD2; cdr3_aa: CASSPAGGADTQYF
v_call: TRBV6-1; d_call: -; cdr3_aa: CASSSRDVSEAFF
v_call: TRBV2; d_call: TRBD1; cdr3_aa: CASSPTGGAVGYTF
v_call: TRBV12-3/TRBV12-4; d_call: -; cdr3_aa: CASSLDRSTEAFF
v_call: TRBV29-1; d_call: -; cdr3_aa: CSVESGNTIYF
v_call: TRBV3-1/TRBV3-2; d_call: -; cdr3_aa: CASRAWDNLNTEAFF
v_call: TRBV19; d_call: TRBD2; cdr3_aa: CASRYSRRGSSYNEQFF
v_call: TRBV9; d_call: TRBD1; cdr3_aa: CASSTLRQGRETQYF
v_call: TRBV18; d_call: TRBD1; cdr3_aa: CASSPGQGEYEQYF
v_call: TRBV15; d_call: -; cdr3_aa: CATSQMGAGESNQPQHF
v_call: TRBV13; d_call: -; cdr3_aa: CASSFLDEQYF
v_call: TRBV18; d_call: -; cdr3_aa: CASSPTPSTEQYF
v_call: TRBV6-5; d_call: TRBD1; cdr3_aa: CASSFLQGFEPQHF
v_call: TRBV7-8; d_call: -; cdr3_aa: CASRTRGSKAEKLFF
v_call: TRBV28; d_call: -; cdr3_aa: CASSPGGGTLGNTIYF
v_call: TRBV28; d_call: -; cdr3_aa: CASSLGYRGMNTEAFF
v_call: TRBV28; d_call: -; cdr3_aa: CASSLPRRGTSNQPQHF
v_call: TRBV4-1; d_call: -; cdr3_aa: CASSHFNEQFF
v_call: TRBV18; d_call: TRBD1; cdr3_aa: CASSPRGQLAKNIQYF
v_call: TRBV27; d_call: TRBD2; cdr3_aa: CASTLLAGGGNEQFF
v_call: TRBV5-1; d_call: TRBD1; cdr3_aa: CASSWGQAKTTEAFF
v_call: TRBV6-7; d_call: -; cdr3_aa: CASSYSRGAPPLYEQYF
v_call: TRBV6-6; d_call: TRBD1; cdr3_aa: CASSDRTGMNTEAFF
v_call: TRBV24-1; d_call: TRBD2; cdr3_aa: CATREVGGRETQYF
v_call: TRBV15; d_call: -; cdr3_aa: CATSRDIGDVKEAKNIQYF
v_call: TRBV4-3; d_call: -; cdr3_aa: CASSQDSARGGKLFF
v_call: TRBV28; d_call: -; cdr3_aa: CASSLAGSNTEAFF
v_call: TRBV28; d_call: TRBD2; cdr3_aa: CASSLEGSGRNEQYF
v_call: TRBV10-3; d_call: TRBD1; cdr3_aa: CATGDRGFEAFF
v_call: TRBV2; d_call: -; cdr3_aa: CASSDRGSYNEQFF